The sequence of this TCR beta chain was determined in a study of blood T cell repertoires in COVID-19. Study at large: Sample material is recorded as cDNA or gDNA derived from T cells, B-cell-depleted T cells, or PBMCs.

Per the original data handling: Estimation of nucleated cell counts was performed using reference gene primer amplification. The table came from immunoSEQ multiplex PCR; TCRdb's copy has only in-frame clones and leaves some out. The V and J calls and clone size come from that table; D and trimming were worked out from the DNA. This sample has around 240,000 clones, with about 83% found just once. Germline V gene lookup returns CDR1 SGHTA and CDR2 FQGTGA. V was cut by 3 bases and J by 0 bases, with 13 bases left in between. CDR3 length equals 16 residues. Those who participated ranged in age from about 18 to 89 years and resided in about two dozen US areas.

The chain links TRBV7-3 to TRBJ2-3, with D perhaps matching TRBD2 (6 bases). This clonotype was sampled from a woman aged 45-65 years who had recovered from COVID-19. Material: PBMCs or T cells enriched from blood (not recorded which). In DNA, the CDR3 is TGTGCCAGCAGCTTTGGGGGGTCTGGGAGCACAGATACGCAGTATTTT. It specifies CASSFGGSGSTDTQYF.